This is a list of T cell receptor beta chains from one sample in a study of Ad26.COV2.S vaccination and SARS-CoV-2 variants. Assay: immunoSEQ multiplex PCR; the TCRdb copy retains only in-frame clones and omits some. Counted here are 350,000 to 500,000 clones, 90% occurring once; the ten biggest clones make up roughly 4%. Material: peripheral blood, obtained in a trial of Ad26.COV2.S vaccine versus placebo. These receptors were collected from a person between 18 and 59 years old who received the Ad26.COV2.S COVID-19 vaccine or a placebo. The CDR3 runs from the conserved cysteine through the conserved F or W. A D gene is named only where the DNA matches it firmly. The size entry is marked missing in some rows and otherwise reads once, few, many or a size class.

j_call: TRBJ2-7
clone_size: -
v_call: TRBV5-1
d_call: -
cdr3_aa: CASSAGVATLGDYEQYF
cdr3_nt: TGCGCCAGCAGCGCCGGGGTCGCGACCCTCGGGGACTACGAGCAGTACTTC

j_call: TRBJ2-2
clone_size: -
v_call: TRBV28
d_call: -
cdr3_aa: CASSPRVPTGELFF
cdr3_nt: TGTGCCAGCAGTCCTAGGGTCCCGACCGGGGAGCTGTTTTTT

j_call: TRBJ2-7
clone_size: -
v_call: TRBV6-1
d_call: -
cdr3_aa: CASSEVGRRPPYEQYF
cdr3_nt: TGTGCCAGCAGTGAAGTGGGGAGGCGACCCCCCTACGAGCAGTACTTC

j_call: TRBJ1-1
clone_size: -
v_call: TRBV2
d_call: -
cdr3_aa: CASSDRVNTEAFF
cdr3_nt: TGTGCCAGCAGTGACAGGGTGAACACTGAAGCTTTCTTT

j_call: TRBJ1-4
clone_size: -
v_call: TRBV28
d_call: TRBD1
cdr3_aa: CASSLDRVWEKLFF
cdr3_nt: TGTGCCAGCAGCCTGGACAGGGTTTGGGAAAAACTGTTTTTT

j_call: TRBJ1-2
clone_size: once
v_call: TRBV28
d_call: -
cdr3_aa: CASWQNYGYTF
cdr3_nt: TGTGCCAGTTGGCAGAACTATGGCTACACCTTC

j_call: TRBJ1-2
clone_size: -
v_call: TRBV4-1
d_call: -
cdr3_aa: CASSPMGRTSFYGYTF
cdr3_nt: TGCGCCAGCAGCCCTATGGGACGGACCTCGTTTTATGGCTACACCTTC

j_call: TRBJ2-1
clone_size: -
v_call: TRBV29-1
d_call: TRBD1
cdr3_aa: CSTCDRGNNEQFF
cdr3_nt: TGCAGCACCTGCGACAGGGGCAACAATGAGCAGTTCTTC

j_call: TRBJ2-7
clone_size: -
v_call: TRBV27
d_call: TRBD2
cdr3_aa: CASSLAGGYEQYF
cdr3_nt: TGTGCCAGCAGTTTAGCGGGAGGCTACGAGCAGTACTTC

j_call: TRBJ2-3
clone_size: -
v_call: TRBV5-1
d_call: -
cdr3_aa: CASSFSTRSTDTQYF
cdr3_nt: TGCGCCAGCAGCTTTTCGACTAGGAGCACAGATACGCAGTATTTT

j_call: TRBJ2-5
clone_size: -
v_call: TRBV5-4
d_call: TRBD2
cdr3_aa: CASSFGTSQETQYF
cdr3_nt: TGTGCCAGCAGCTTCGGGACTAGCCAAGAGACCCAGTACTTC

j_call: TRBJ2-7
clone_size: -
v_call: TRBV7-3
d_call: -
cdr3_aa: CASSSGRGREQYF
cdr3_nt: TGTGCCAGCAGCTCTGGACGGGGTCGCGAGCAGTACTTC

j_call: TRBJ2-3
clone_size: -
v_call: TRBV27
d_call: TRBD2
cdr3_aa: CASSLSGIAGELPSTDTQYF
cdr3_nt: TGTGCCAGCAGTTTATCGGGTATCGCGGGAGAATTACCGAGCACAGATACGCAGTATTTT

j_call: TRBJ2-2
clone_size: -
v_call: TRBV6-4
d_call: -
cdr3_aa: CASSRESHTGELFF
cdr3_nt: TGTGCCAGCAGTCGGGAGTCTCACACCGGGGAGCTGTTTTTT

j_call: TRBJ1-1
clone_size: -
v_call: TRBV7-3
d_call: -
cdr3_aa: CASSPGDRNQGRGPEAFF
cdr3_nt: TGTGCCAGCAGCCCTGGGGACCGCAATCAGGGAAGGGGCCCTGAAGCTTTCTTT

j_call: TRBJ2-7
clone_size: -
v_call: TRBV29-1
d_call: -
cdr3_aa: CSVRRGVSSYEQYF
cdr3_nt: TGCAGCGTTAGGCGCGGGGTAAGCTCCTACGAGCAGTACTTC

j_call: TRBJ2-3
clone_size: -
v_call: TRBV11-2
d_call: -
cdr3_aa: CASSTTRADTQYF
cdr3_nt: TGTGCCAGCAGCACGACTAGAGCAGATACGCAGTATTTT

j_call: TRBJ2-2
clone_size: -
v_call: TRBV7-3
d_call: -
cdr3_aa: CASSSVLGFTGELFF
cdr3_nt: TGTGCCAGCAGCTCGGTGCTGGGCTTCACCGGGGAGCTGTTTTTT

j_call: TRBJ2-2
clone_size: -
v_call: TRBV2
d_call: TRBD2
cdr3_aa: CASSLLSGSDTGELFF
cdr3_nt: TGTGCCAGCAGTTTACTTAGCGGGAGCGACACCGGGGAGCTGTTTTTT

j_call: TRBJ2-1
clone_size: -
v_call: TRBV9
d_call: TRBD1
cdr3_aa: CASSVGLGQGAGEQFF
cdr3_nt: TGTGCCAGCAGCGTAGGGCTAGGACAGGGGGCGGGTGAGCAGTTCTTC

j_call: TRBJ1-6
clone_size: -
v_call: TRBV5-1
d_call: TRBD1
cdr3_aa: CASRFAGGFGSPLHF
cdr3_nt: TGCGCCAGCCGCTTCGCAGGGGGCTTCGGTTCACCCCTCCACTTT

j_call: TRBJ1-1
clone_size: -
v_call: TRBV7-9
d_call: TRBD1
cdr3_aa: CASSLIQGPEAFF
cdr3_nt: TGTGCCAGCAGCCTGATACAGGGGCCTGAAGCTTTCTTT

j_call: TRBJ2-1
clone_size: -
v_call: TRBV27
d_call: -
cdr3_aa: CASSLGRGLGSYNEQFF
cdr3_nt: TGTGCCAGCAGTTTAGGTCGGGGACTTGGCTCCTACAATGAGCAGTTCTTC

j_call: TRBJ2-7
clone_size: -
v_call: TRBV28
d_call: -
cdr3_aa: CASKRVNYEQYF
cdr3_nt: TGTGCCAGCAAGAGGGTAAACTACGAGCAGTACTTC

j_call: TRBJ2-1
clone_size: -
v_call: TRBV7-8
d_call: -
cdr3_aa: CASSLKTSLNEQFF
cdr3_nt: TGTGCCAGCAGCCTCAAAACCTCACTCAATGAGCAGTTCTTC

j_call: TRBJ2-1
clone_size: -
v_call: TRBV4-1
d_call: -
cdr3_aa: CASSQDAHEQFF
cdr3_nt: TGCGCCAGCAGCCAAGATGCCCATGAGCAGTTCTTC

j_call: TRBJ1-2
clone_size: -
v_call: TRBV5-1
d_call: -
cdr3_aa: CASSSLVERGSGYTF
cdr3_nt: TGCGCCAGCAGCTCCTTGGTTGAGAGGGGATCTGGCTACACCTTC

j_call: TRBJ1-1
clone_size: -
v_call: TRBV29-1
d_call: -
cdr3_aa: CSVGGGGTEAFF
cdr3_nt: TGCAGCGTTGGTGGGGGTGGGACTGAAGCTTTCTTT

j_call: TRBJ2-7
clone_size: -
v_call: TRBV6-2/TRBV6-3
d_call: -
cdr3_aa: CASSYSFGHRVYEQYF
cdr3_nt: TGTGCCAGCAGTTACTCCTTCGGCCACAGGGTCTACGAGCAGTACTTC

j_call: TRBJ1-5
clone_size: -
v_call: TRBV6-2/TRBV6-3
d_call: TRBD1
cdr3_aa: CASSVRDSRGGNQPQHF
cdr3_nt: TGTGCCAGCAGTGTTAGGGACAGCAGAGGGGGCAATCAGCCCCAGCATTTT

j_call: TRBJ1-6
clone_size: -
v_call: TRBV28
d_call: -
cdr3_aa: CASSLGRSSYNSPLHF
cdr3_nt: TGTGCCAGCAGTTTAGGGCGGAGCTCCTATAATTCACCCCTCCACTTT

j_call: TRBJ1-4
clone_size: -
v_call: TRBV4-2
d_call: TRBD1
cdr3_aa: CASSQTRDRGLGNEKLFF
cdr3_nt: TGTGCCAGCAGCCAGACCCGGGACAGGGGGCTCGGTAATGAAAAACTGTTTTTT

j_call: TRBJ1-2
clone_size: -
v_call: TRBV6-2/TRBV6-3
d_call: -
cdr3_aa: CASSSQWGFDGYTF
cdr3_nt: TGTGCCAGCAGTAGCCAATGGGGGTTCGATGGCTACACCTTC

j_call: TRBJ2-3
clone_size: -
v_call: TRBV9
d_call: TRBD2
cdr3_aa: CASSVGGRASTDTQYF
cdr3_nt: TGTGCCAGCAGCGTAGGGGGGAGGGCCAGCACAGATACGCAGTATTTT

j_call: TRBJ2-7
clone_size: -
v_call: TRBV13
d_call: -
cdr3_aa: CASSLEGQSGVEQYF
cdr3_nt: TGTGCCAGCAGCTTAGAGGGGCAGTCGGGGGTCGAGCAGTACTTC

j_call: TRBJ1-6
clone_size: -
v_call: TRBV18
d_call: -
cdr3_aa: CASSPRDGTNSPLHF
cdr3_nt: TGTGCCAGCTCACCACGGGACGGCACGAATTCACCCCTCCACTTT

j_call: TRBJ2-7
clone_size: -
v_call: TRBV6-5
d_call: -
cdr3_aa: CASSSLYEQYF
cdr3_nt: TGTGCCAGCAGTTCCCTTTACGAGCAGTACTTC

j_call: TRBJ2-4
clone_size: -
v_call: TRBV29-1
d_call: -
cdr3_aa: CSVIDTLAKNIQYF
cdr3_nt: TGCAGCGTTATAGACACTCTAGCCAAAAACATTCAGTACTTC

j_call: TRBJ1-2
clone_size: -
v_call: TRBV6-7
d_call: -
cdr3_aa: CASQGNYGYTF
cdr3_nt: TGTGCCAGCCAGGGAAACTATGGCTACACCTTC

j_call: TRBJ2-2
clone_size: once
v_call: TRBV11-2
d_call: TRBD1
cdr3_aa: CASSYYRGANTGELFF
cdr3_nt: TGTGCCAGCAGCTACTACAGGGGTGCGAACACCGGGGAGCTGTTTTTT